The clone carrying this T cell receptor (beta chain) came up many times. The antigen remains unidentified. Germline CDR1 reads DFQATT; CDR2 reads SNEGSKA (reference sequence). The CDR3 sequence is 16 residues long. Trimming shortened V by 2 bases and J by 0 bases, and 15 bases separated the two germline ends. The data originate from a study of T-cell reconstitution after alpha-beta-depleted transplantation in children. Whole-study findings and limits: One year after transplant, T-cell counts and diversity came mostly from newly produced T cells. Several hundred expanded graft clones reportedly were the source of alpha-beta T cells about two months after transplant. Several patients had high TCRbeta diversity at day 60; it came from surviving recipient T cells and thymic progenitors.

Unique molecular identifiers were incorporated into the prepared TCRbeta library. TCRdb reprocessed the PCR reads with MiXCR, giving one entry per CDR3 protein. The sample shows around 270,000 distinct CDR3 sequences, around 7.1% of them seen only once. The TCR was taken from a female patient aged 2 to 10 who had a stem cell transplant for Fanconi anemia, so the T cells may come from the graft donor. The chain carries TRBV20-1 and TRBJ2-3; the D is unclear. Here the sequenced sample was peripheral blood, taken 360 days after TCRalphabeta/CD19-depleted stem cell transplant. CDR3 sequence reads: CSARNYDRPSTDTQYF. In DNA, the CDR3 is TGCAGTGCTAGAAACTACGATCGCCCTAGCACAGATACGCAGTATTTT.